One sample yielded the 16 T cell receptor beta chains listed below, sequenced in a study of follicular helper T cells after annual influenza vaccination. Documented time point: 2014-2015 season, 7 days after vaccination. Method: immunoSEQ multiplex PCR; TCRdb's copy keeps in-frame clones and lacks some. Counted here are 2,500 to 4,000 clones, around four fifths occurring once; the ten biggest clones make up more than 0.95%. The source material was CXCR5+ CD38- circulating T follicular helper cells from blood, sampled 7 days after influenza vaccination. Subset denoted: circulating Tfh, non-naive CD4+CXCR5+PD-1+ (ICOS+CD38+ or ICOS-CD38-). The source is an adult who received the influenza vaccine.

This sequence joins TRBV2 and TRBJ2-6; D gene ambiguous. Germline CDR1 and CDR2: SNHLY and FYNNEI. Trimming took 4 bases from V and 4 from J, leaving 2 bases between them. The CDR3 totals 12 residues. In DNA, the CDR3 is TGTGCCAGCAGTGGGGGGGCCAACGTCCTGACTTTC. Its translation is CASSGGANVLTF.

The CDR3 region has the DNA TGTGCCAGTAGCTCTCCGAGGAGGGGAGGTAATGAAAAACTGTTTTTT. It translates to CASSSPRRGGNEKLFF. The genes are TRBV19 and TRBJ1-4; tentative D call: TRBD1 (5 bases). The CDR3 runs 16 residues. Trimming left V 6 bases short and J 4 bases short, with 18 bases between. Germline V gene data show CDR1 as LNHDA and CDR2 as SQIVND (reference sequence).

The genes are TRBV5-1 and TRBJ2-3; D ambiguous. The V end lost 1 base, the J end lost 5 bases, and 5 bases lay between the germline ends. CDR3 length: 12 residues. Germline-derived CDR1 and CDR2 are SGHRS and YFSETQ. CDR3: CASSLIQDTQYF. The CDR3 DNA sequence: TGCGCCAGCAGCTTGATTCAAGATACGCAGTATTTT.

J is TRBJ1-3 and V is TRBV19; D is unresolved. V lost 5 bases, J lost 0 bases, and 20 bases lay in between. The CDR3 consists of 18 residues. In germline, CDR1 is LNHDA, CDR2 SQIVND (reference sequence). CDR3 bases: TGTGCCAGTAGTCCCGGAGGGAGTCCCTTCTCCTCTGGAAACACCATATATTTT. Translation gives CASSPGGSPFSSGNTIYF.

V usage is TRBV10-3 and J usage is TRBJ1-3; weak D call: TRBD1 (6 bases). Trimming pared 6 bases from V and 0 bases from J, leaving 12 bases between. The CDR3 is made up of 15 amino acids. Germline CDR1 is ENHRY and CDR2 is SYGVKD. CDR3: CAISETGISGNTIYF. CDR3 coding DNA: TGTGCCATCAGCGAGACAGGAATCTCTGGAAACACCATATATTTT.

The gene calls are TRBV29-1 and TRBJ1-2; D remains unclear. Looked up from germline, CDR1 is SQVTM and CDR2 is ANQGSEA. The germline V and J ends were trimmed by 7 bases and 0 bases, with 18 bases remaining between them. CDR3 length: 15 amino acids. The CDR3 loop is CSAYGEWRANYGYTF. CDR3 DNA: TGCAGCGCTTATGGAGAGTGGAGGGCTAACTATGGCTACACCTTC.

This chain connects TRBV27 to TRBJ2-3; D gene uncertain. The CDR3 length is 13 residues. V lost 4 bases, J lost 0 bases, and 5 bases lay in between. Germline-derived CDR1 and CDR2 are MNHEY and SMNVEV (reference sequence). CDR3 DNA sequence: TGTGCCAGCAGTTCCTCTAGCACAGATACGCAGTATTTT. It is translated as CASSSSSTDTQYF.

The rearrangement joins TRBV7-2 to TRBJ1-1; D may be TRBD1 (6 bases). The germline V gene has CDR1 SGHTA and CDR2 FQGNSA. This CDR3 has 13 amino acids. V was cut by 5 bases and J by 4 bases, with 11 bases left in between. The CDR3 DNA follows: TGTGCCAGCAGCCAGGGGCCGAGCACTGAAGCTTTCTTT. It codes for CASSQGPSTEAFF.

The V gene is TRBV5-6, the J gene TRBJ1-1; D may be TRBD1 (6 bases). The V gene lost 2 bases and the J gene lost 1 base, with 6 bases spanning the gap. The CDR3 totals 13 residues. CDR1 and CDR2 from the germline V gene are SGHDT and YYEEEE. This CDR3 is CASSLQGNTEAFF. The CDR3 DNA reads TGTGCCAGCAGCTTACAGGGGAACACTGAAGCTTTCTTT.

This clone occurred a few times. This chain joins TRBV4-2 and TRBJ2-2, with D tentatively TRBD2 (5 bases). This CDR3 is 12 amino acids long. V lost 1 base, J lost 8 bases, and 5 bases lay in between. In germline, CDR1 is LGHNA, CDR2 YNFKEQ. CDR3 DNA sequence: TGTGCCAGCAGCCAAGGGAGGGGGGAGCTGTTTTTT. This gives the protein CASSQGRGELFF.

V usage is TRBV19 and J usage is TRBJ1-5; TRBD1 matches at 8 bases. Germline CDR1 reads LNHDA; CDR2 reads SQIVND (reference sequence). CDR3 length equals 15 residues. V was pared by 4 bases and J by 4 bases, with 6 bases of the junction left unmatched. In nucleotides, the CDR3 is TGTGCCAGTAGTACCAGACAGGGGCGTAATCAGCCCCAGCATTTT. It is translated as CASSTRQGRNQPQHF.

J is TRBJ1-1 and V is TRBV10-3; D gene ambiguous. Trimming pared 6 bases from V and 3 bases from J, leaving 20 bases between. Germline CDR1 is ENHRY and CDR2 is SYGVKD. The CDR3 has 16 residues. CDR3 loop: CAIRNIGFKGDTEAFF. DNA for the CDR3: TGTGCCATCAGGAACATTGGATTTAAGGGCGACACTGAAGCTTTCTTT.

The genes are TRBV5-4 and TRBJ2-3; possible D gene TRBD2, 6 bases. This CDR3 has 14 residues. Germline CDR1 SGHNT, CDR2 YYREEE (reference sequence). V lost 4 bases and J 5 bases, leaving 14 bases between the germline ends. The CDR3 sequence: CASSLRGGVDTQYF. The DNA for the CDR3 is TGTGCCAGCAGCCTCCGGGGCGGGGTAGATACGCAGTATTTT.

The rearrangement uses TRBV5-8 and TRBJ1-1; the D gene is possibly TRBD1 (6 bases). From germline, CDR1 is SGHTS and CDR2 YDEGEE. There are 14 residues in the CDR3. The germline V and J ends were trimmed by 0 bases and 3 bases, with 9 bases remaining between them. CDR3: CASSLARGYTEAFF. The CDR3 DNA follows: TGTGCCAGCAGCTTGGCCAGGGGTTACACTGAAGCTTTCTTT.

This clone has more than one count but fewer than ten. The chain links TRBV12-5 to TRBJ2-7; D gene ambiguous. The V gene's germline CDR1 is LGHNT and CDR2 FRNRAP. The CDR3 is 13 amino acids. V lost 2 bases to trimming and J lost 3 bases, with 8 bases between them. CDR3 sequence: CASGLLPGYEQYF. CDR3 nucleotides: TGTGCTAGTGGTTTGTTGCCGGGCTACGAGCAGTACTTC.

The chain has TRBV6-5 and TRBJ2-7; D perhaps matches TRBD2 (6 bases). CDR3 length: 13 amino acids. Germline CDR1 is MNHEY and CDR2 is SVGAGI. The germline V and J ends were trimmed by 8 bases and 3 bases, with 14 bases remaining between them. The CDR3 spells CASRGTQVYEQYF. The CDR3 nucleotides read TGTGCCAGCCGCGGGACGCAAGTCTACGAGCAGTACTTC.